The sequence of this TCR beta chain was determined in a study of beta chain features in type 1 diabetes. Study-wide results and limits: VDJ junctions from type 1 diabetes patients carried fewer insertions and larger deletions.

The ends were cut back, 2 bases at V and 5 bases at J, with 5 bases in the middle. The germline gives CDR1 SGHAT, CDR2 FQNNGV. The CDR3 runs to 12 residues. Reverse transcribing all isolated RNA meant expressed TCRB transcripts were sequenced. Repertoires were generated with immunoSEQ multiplex PCR, while TCRdb's copy carries only in-frame clones and drops some. The sample yields about 620,000 clones, less than 20% seen once. This clone was observed a few times. Its antigen is unidentified. The sequence was obtained from a man between 18 and 29 years old in good health. This rearrangement joins TRBV11-2 to TRBJ2-3, with D unclear. Sequencing was performed on naive CD4+ T cells from blood. In nucleotides, the CDR3 is TGTGCCAGCAGCTTATCCATAGATACGCAGTATTTT. It encodes CASSLSIDTQYF.